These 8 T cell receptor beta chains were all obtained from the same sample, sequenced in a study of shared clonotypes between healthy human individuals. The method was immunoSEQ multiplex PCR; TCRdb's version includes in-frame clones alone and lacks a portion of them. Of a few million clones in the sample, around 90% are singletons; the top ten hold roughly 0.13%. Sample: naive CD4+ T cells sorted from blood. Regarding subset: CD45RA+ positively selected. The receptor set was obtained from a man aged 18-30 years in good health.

In DNA form, the CDR3 reads TGTGCCAGCAGCCCCCGCCCCGATCCGTATCCGCAGTATTTT. It yields the protein CASSPRPDPYPQYF. The V call is TRBV7-2, the J call TRBJ2-3; D remains ambiguous. The CDR3 runs 14 residues. Trimming stripped 5 bases from V and 10 bases from J, with 19 bases between. Germline V gene sequence: CDR1 SGHTA, CDR2 FQGNSA.

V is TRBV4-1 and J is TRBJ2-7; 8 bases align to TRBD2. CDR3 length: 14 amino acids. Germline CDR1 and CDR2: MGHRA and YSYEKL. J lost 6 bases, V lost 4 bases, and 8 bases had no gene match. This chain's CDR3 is CASSLPGTRGEQYF. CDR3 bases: TGCGCCAGCAGCCTACCCGGGACTAGAGGCGAGCAGTACTTC.

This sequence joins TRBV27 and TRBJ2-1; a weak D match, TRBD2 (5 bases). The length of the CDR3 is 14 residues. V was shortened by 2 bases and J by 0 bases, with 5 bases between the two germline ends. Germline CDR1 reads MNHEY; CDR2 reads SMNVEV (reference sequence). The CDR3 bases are TGTGCCAGCAGTTTACTAGCCTCCTACAATGAGCAGTTCTTC. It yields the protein CASSLLASYNEQFF.

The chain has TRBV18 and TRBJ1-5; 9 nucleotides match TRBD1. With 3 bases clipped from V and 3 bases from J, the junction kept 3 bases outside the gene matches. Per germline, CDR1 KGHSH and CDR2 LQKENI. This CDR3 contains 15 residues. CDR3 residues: CASSPGQGHNQPQHF. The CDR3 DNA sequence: TGTGCCAGCTCACCGGGACAGGGCCACAATCAGCCCCAGCATTTT.

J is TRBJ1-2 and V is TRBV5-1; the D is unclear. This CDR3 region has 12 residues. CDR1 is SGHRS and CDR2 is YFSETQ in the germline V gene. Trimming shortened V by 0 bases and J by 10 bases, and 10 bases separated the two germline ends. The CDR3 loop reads CASSLDLGSYTF. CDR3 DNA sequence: TGCGCCAGCAGCTTGGATCTGGGGTCCTACACCTTC.

DNA of the CDR3: TGTGCCAGCTCAAAGCAGGGCACAGATACGCAGTATTTT. Translation: CASSKQGTDTQYF. The chain carries TRBV18 and TRBJ2-3, with D unclear. Germline-derived CDR1 and CDR2 are KGHSH and LQKENI. This CDR3 spans 13 amino acids. With 5 bases removed from V and 1 base from J, the gap between germline ends came to 7 bases.

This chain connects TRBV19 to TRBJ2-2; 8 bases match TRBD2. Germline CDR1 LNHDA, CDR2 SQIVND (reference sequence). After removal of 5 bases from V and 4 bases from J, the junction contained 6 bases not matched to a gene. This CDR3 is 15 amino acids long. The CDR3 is CASSAGGMSTGELFF. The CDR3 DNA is TGTGCCAGTAGTGCGGGGGGCATGAGCACCGGGGAGCTGTTTTTT.

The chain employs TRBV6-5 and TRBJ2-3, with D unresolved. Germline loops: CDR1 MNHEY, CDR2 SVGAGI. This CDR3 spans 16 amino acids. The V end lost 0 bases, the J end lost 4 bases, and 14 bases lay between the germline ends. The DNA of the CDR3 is TGTGCCAGCAGTTACTCGTGGCGGCTCAGCCCAGATACGCAGTATTTT. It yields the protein CASSYSWRLSPDTQYF.